This is a list of T cell receptor beta chains from one sample in a study of Tregs in tolerant kidney transplant recipients. Measured with immunoSEQ multiplex PCR; TCRdb has only the in-frame clones, and not every one. The sample shows approximately 90,000 clones, more than 90% of them seen only once. The material sequenced was CD8+ T cells from blood. The origin of the receptors is a human donor in good health. Each CDR3 is given without its conserved first and last residue.

CDR3 protein | V gene
ASRGLRDRSNTEAF | TRBV19
ASSQDGTSGGPTITGELF | TRBV4-2
ASSLRLAGSDTQY | TRBV13
ASRQSSNQPQH | TRBV6-5
ASSVVSTDTQY | TRBV9
ASSRNVNEQF | TRBV5-5
ASSDGGDTQY | TRBV2
AIGSGREKF | TRBV10-3
ASRGGRVAF | TRBV25-1
ASIPRGGPTYEQY | TRBV6-1
ASRMWDRGISPLH | TRBV19
ASGFRETQY | TRBV7-9
AWSDAGPRQPQH | TRBV30
ATSKDRPNEQF | TRBV15
ASSPLAGNYEQY | TRBV5-1
ASSPEAGGPPYEQY | TRBV13
ASSQSGGASDTQY | TRBV5-1
ASTGDRTWAKNIQY | TRBV2
ASSLTGAGTDTQY | TRBV7-9
ASSLGDRGLTGELF | TRBV7-9
ASSLGFNSGDTQY | TRBV5-4
ASSPGLAGLYEQY | TRBV27
ASSIDHLGRRNQPQH | TRBV19
ASSMGGDASGGQY | TRBV7-9
SVESTGAGTYNEQF | TRBV29-1
ASSPTGYEQY | TRBV19
ASSPGPTDVYEQY | TRBV4-1
ASSLTRDRGVYEQY | TRBV28
ASSFGQGARYEQY | TRBV5-1
ASTQQGSYYGYT | TRBV13
ASSPRRREEETQY | TRBV9
ASSLGRGGYEQY | TRBV27
ASSGGTGEAQPQH | TRBV6-1
ASSLEGRGPEQY | TRBV5-5
ASSLSHDRQPQH | TRBV27
ASGLAREQETQY | TRBV12-5
SVSGGVTYEQY | TRBV29-1
ASSSPGSPGTQY | TRBV5-8
ASSFAGGPNEQY | TRBV5-4
ASIPWGGSPEKLF | TRBV2
ASSILSRAYGYT | TRBV19
SVGQEIESRVNTEAF | TRBV29-1
ASSLEGLAGGYNEQF | TRBV27
ASSSRTSGTYEQY | TRBV6-5
ASSPGLAGDEQY | TRBV5-1
ASGLSATASYEQY | TRBV12-5
ASSLASSGNYGYT | TRBV7-9
AWSTGTPNEQF | TRBV30
ASSDPTSGGRPAYEQY | TRBV19